What follows is one T cell receptor beta chain and its context. The antigen is unknown. The study reverse transcribed the entire isolated RNA, so it sequenced expressed TCRB transcripts. Produced via immunoSEQ multiplex PCR; TCRdb's table is partial and in-frame only. Among 250,000 to 300,000 clones listed, around 25% were seen once. This entry is derived from a study of beta chain features in type 1 diabetes. Study-level background: Cells sorted and examined across all samples totaled around 110,000,000. Study-wide points: The naive, central memory and Treg TCRB repertoires looked more alike in patients than they did in healthy donors. Shorter templates might be favored by PCR, and equally so in patients and in controls. More deletions and fewer insertions at VDJ junctions were seen in type 1 diabetes patients. In all four CD4+ subsets, TCRB CDR3 length was significantly, moderately reduced in type 1 diabetes.

Germline assignment: CDR1 MNHNS and CDR2 SASEGT. The V end was cut by 3 bases, the J end by 2 bases, with 10 bases between. This CDR3 has 14 residues. The V gene is TRBV6-1, the J gene TRBJ2-5; D call uncertain. This sequence was found in a woman in her 30s with type 1 diabetes. The sample consisted of naive CD4+ T cells from blood. The CDR3 bases are TGTGCCAGCAGTGAGCTCTACCTTCAAGAGACCCAGTACTTC. Translated, it gives CASSELYLQETQYF.